A single sample gave rise to the 21 T cell receptor beta chains below, sequenced in a study of immune heterogeneity within non-small cell lung tumors. CDR3 of TCR beta was amplified by multiplex PCR that used 32 V and 13 J primers. TCRdb itself ran the multiplex PCR reads through MiXCR, one entry per CDR3 protein. The sample gives approximately 6,000 distinct CDR3 sequences, 20% to 25% of which show up once; around 16% is in the top ten. For each sample, template was approximately 0.6 ug of bulk tumor genomic DNA. Doctors removed several biopsies from each primary tumor during surgery, keeping them far apart. Those enrolled were patients newly diagnosed with untreated non-small cell lung cancer and undergoing curative surgery. Sequences were obtained from lung tumor tissue. Every receptor here comes from a man in his sixties with non-small cell lung cancer.

By sample fraction, this clonotype is medium-sized (0.01 to 0.1%). The rearrangement joins TRBV11-2 to TRBJ2-3; D is perhaps TRBD2 (6 bases). Per germline, CDR1 SGHAT and CDR2 FQNNGV. V lost 5 bases and J lost 9, with 12 bases in between. CDR3 length: 12 amino acids. CDR3 in amino acids: CASSVSGSTQYF. CDR3 DNA: TGTGCCAGCAGCGTTAGCGGCAGCACGCAGTATTTT.

With respect to this clonotype: An end of the junction does not agree with germline; a read error may underlie this. This CDR3 is CASKAGALLSGNDQFF. CDR3 nucleotides: TGTGCCAGCAAGGCGGGAGCACTACTCTCAGGTAATGATCAGTTCTTC. The chain carries TRBV6-1 and TRBJ2-1; the match to TRBD2 covers 7 bases. Germline CDR1 reads MNHNS; CDR2 reads SASEGT. This CDR3 comprises 16 residues.

The rearrangement links TRBV7-8 to TRBJ2-7; TRBD1 is a possible D gene (5 bases). The germline V and J ends were trimmed by 9 bases and 4 bases, with 22 bases remaining between them. Germline V CDR1 and CDR2: SGHVS, FQNEAQ. This CDR3 comprises 15 residues. The CDR3 sequence: CARTLKGAEVYEQYF. The CDR3 region has the DNA TGTGCCAGAACCTTAAAAGGGGCAGAAGTATACGAGCAGTACTTC.

This clonotype is medium-sized in the sample. The V gene is TRBV12-3 or TRBV12-4, the J gene TRBJ2-7, with 10 bases that match TRBD1. The CDR3 covers 14 residues. J lost 3 bases, V lost 6 bases, and 5 bases had no gene match. CDR3 amino acids: CASRAGTGVYEQYF. The DNA for the CDR3 is TGTGCCAGCAGGGCCGGGACAGGGGTCTACGAGCAGTACTTC.

By sample share, this clonotype is medium-sized. The CDR3 reads CASSMWGASNQPQHF. CDR3 nucleotides: TGTGCCAGTAGTATGTGGGGGGCGAGCAATCAGCCCCAGCATTTT. The V gene is TRBV19, the J gene TRBJ1-5; possible D gene TRBD1, 6 bases. V shed 3 bases and J shed 1 base, with 10 bases lying between them. The CDR3 length is 15 residues. The germline V gene encodes CDR1 LNHDA and CDR2 SQIVND (reference sequence). The entire variable domain, with the rest obtained from reference TRBV19 and TRBJ1-5, is as follows: DGGITQSPKYLFRKEGQNVTLSCEQNLNHDAMYWYRQDPGQGLRLIYYSQIVNDFQKGDIAEGYSVSREKKESFPLTVTSAQKNPTAFYLCASSMWGASNQPQHFGDGTRLSIL.

This clonotype was detected ten times or more. V is TRBV4-2 and J is TRBJ2-1, with D tentatively TRBD1 (5 bases). The CDR3 is 17 amino acids. Trimming pared 1 base from V and 2 bases from J, leaving 15 bases between. The germline CDR1 and CDR2 sequences are LGHNA and YNFKEQ. This CDR3 is CASSQAGAPRAYNEQFF. CDR3 nucleotide sequence: TGTGCCAGCAGCCAAGCTGGGGCCCCAAGGGCCTACAATGAGCAGTTCTTC.

As concerns this clonotype: This clone may be a read error of a much larger clone one base away. The chain joins TRBV3-1 to TRBJ1-4; tentative D call: TRBD1 (5 bases). Germline V gives CDR1 LGHDT, CDR2 YNNKEL (reference sequence). The CDR3 is 15 amino acids. The DNA for the CDR3 is TGTGCCAGCAGCCAAGAATGGCAGGGAGATGAAAAACCGTTTTTT. Translated, it gives CASSQEWQGDEKPFF. Variable domain in full (rest from reference TRBV3-1 and TRBJ1-4): DTAVSQTPKYLVTQMGNDKSIKCEQNLGHDTMYWYKQDSKKFLKIMFSYNNKELIINETVPNRFSPKSPDKAHLNLHINSLELGDSAVYFCASSQEWQGDEKPFFGSGTQLSVL.

Judged by abundance, this clonotype is medium-sized (0.01 to 0.1%). The V and J genes are TRBV29-1 and TRBJ2-7, with D possibly TRBD2 on 5 matching bases. This CDR3 spans 13 amino acids. V was trimmed by 4 bases and J by 0 bases, leaving 10 bases between them. Per the germline V gene, CDR1 is SQVTM and CDR2 is ANQGSEA. CDR3 sequence (DNA): TGCAGCGTTGGGACTGCTGACTCCTACGAGCAGTACTTC. Protein product: CSVGTADSYEQYF.

In its sample, this clonotype was seen many times. V gene TRBV20-1 combines with J gene TRBJ2-5; D not certain. The germline V gene has CDR1 DFQATT and CDR2 SNEGSKA (reference sequence). The CDR3 has 11 residues. V was trimmed by 0 bases and J by 5 bases, leaving 4 bases between them. CDR3 nucleotide sequence: TGCAGTGCTAGAGATATCGAGACCCAGTACTTC. Its translation is CSARDIETQYF.

This clonotype is classed as medium-sized. The chain's CDR3 is CASSLFSYEQYF. The CDR3 DNA follows: TGTGCCAGCAGCTTATTTAGCTACGAGCAGTACTTC. The rearrangement uses TRBV7-2 and TRBJ2-7; no definite D call. The germline V and J ends were trimmed by 2 bases and 3 bases, with 5 bases remaining between them. The CDR3 totals 12 residues. Germline V CDR1 and CDR2: SGHTA, FQGNSA.

This clonotype is judged medium-sized. V usage is TRBV10-3 and J usage is TRBJ2-7; 7 bases line up with TRBD2. Trimming took 2 bases from V and 1 from J; bases not matched to a gene: 8. Germline values: CDR1 ENHRY, CDR2 SYGVKD. The CDR3 spans 16 residues. The CDR3 reads CAISERPTSPSYEQYF. CDR3 sequence (DNA): TGTGCCATCAGTGAGCGCCCGACTAGCCCTTCCTACGAGCAGTACTTC.

By proportion, this clonotype is medium-sized. J is TRBJ1-5 and V is TRBV24-1; D uncertain. Germline V gene lookup returns CDR1 KGHDR and CDR2 SFDVKD. V was trimmed by 5 bases and J by 1 base, leaving 8 bases between them. The CDR3 is 14 residues long. CDR3: CATSGSWSNQPQHF. CDR3 sequence (DNA): TGTGCCACCAGTGGGAGTTGGAGCAATCAGCCCCAGCATTTT.

This clonotype is medium-sized (0.01 to 0.1%) within its sample. This chain uses TRBV28 with TRBJ2-7; D remains ambiguous. This CDR3 is built from 15 residues. The germline gives CDR1 MDHEN, CDR2 SYDVKM. V was clipped by 3 bases and J by 2 bases, with 14 bases between them. The CDR3 DNA reads as TGTGCCAGCAGTTTGCAACCCGGGCTCACCTACGAGCAGTACTTC. Its translation: CASSLQPGLTYEQYF.

The chain joins TRBV11-3 to TRBJ2-7; 8 positions agree with TRBD1. The CDR3 is made up of 15 amino acids. The germline CDR1 and CDR2 sequences are SGHNT and YENEEA. V was clipped by 3 bases and J by 3 bases; unmatched bases: 7. The CDR3 region is CASSFSGTGGYEQYF. CDR3 nucleotides: TGTGCCAGCAGCTTTAGTGGGACAGGCGGCTACGAGCAGTACTTC. The full variable domain, its missing parts supplied by reference TRBV11-3 and TRBJ2-7, is EAGVVQSPRYKIIEKKQPVAFWCNPISGHNTLYWYLQNLGQGPELLIRYENEEAVDDSQLPKDRFSAERLKGVDSTLKIQPAELGDSAVYLCASSFSGTGGYEQYFGPGTRLTVT.

This clonotype is labeled as medium-sized (0.01 to 0.1%). The V gene is TRBV20-1, the J gene TRBJ2-5; the D is unclear. The CDR3 sequence is 13 residues long. Trimming shortened V by 3 bases and J by 1 base, and 9 bases separated the two germline ends. The germline V gene has CDR1 DFQATT and CDR2 SNEGSKA (reference sequence). The DNA for the CDR3 is TGCAGTGCTAGGGTTTCCCCCCAAGAGACCCAGTACTTC. Its translation: CSARVSPQETQYF.

Judged by abundance, this clonotype is medium-sized. This chain joins TRBV2 and TRBJ2-3; perhaps TRBD1 as D (8 bases). Looked up from germline, CDR1 is SNHLY and CDR2 is FYNNEI. V dropped 6 bases and J dropped 1 base, with 14 bases sitting between them. This CDR3 spans 15 amino acids. CDR3 nucleotides: TGTGCCAGCAGCTACAGGGGGGGGGGCACAGATACGCAGTATTTT. Its protein product is CASSYRGGGTDTQYF.

The V call is TRBV6-1, the J call TRBJ1-2, with a possible D match to TRBD1 (6 bases). The germline CDR1 and CDR2 sequences are MNHNS and SASEGT. This CDR3 contains 15 residues. V was pared by 2 bases and J by 3 bases, with 13 bases between. CDR3 sequence (DNA): TGTGCCAGCAGTGAATGGGTGGAGGGGGACTATGGCTACACCTTC. Translated: CASSEWVEGDYGYTF.

This clonotype is termed medium-sized (0.01 to 0.1%). In DNA, the CDR3 is TGTGCCAGTAGGGCGGGCGCCGGGAGCACAGATACGCAGTATTTT. This encodes CASRAGAGSTDTQYF. The rearrangement links TRBV19 to TRBJ2-3, with D perhaps TRBD2 (5 bases). The germline CDR1 and CDR2 sequences are LNHDA and SQIVND (reference sequence). With 6 bases removed from V and 0 bases from J, the gap between germline ends came to 13 bases. This CDR3 has 15 amino acids.

This clonotype ranks as medium-sized (0.01 to 0.1%). This sequence joins TRBV6-5 and TRBJ1-3, with D uncertain. Germline V lookup: CDR1 MNHEY, CDR2 SVGAGI. CDR3 length equals 15 residues. V was cut by 2 bases and J by 0 bases, with 8 bases left in between. CDR3 DNA sequence: TGTGCCAGCAGTTACGGTCAGGCCTCTGGAAACACCATATATTTT. Encoded protein: CASSYGQASGNTIYF.

As for this clonotype: This could be a read error, since a much larger clone is one nucleotide away. The chain combines TRBV25-1 with TRBJ2-7; 7 bases fit TRBD1. The trim removed 6 bases at V and 5 bases at J, leaving 4 bases unmatched. Per the germline V gene, CDR1 is MGHDK and CDR2 is SYGVNS. This CDR3 contains 12 residues. The CDR3 DNA is TGTGCCAGCAGCCCTGACAGGGACGAGCAGTACTTC. Protein: CASSPDRDEQYF.

The chain carries TRBV30 and TRBJ2-1, with a possible D match to TRBD1 (5 bases). V lost 0 bases and J lost 10, with 10 bases in between. This CDR3 comprises 12 residues. Per germline, CDR1 GTSNPN and CDR2 SVGIG (reference sequence). Here the CDR3 reads CAWSVGVAEQFF. DNA of the CDR3: TGTGCCTGGAGTGTAGGGGTAGCAGAGCAGTTCTTC. Combining the CDR3 with reference TRBV30 and TRBJ2-1 gives the whole variable domain SQTIHQWPATLVQPVGSPLSLECTVEGTSNPNLYWYRQAAGRGLQLLFYSVGIGQISSEVPQNLSASRPQDRQFILSSKKLLLSDSGFYLCAWSVGVAEQFFGPGTRLTVL.